A single sample is the source of the 6 T cell receptor beta chains below, sequenced in a study of T cells after yellow fever vaccination. TCRdb passed the 5' RACE reads through MiXCR, listing each CDR3 protein once. Of more than 350,000 distinct CDR3 sequences listed, around 10% are singletons. The sample in question was PBMCs, obtained on the day of the first yellow fever vaccination. These receptors came from a man between 18 and 29 years old who received the YFV17D yellow fever vaccine.

This clonotype came up a few times. No conserved phenylalanine or tryptophan ends this CDR3, so it is likely a read error. No DNA is shown, since the ends of the CDR3 on it are uncertain; the CDR3 is the one TCRdb lists. This chain links TRBV9 with TRBJ2-5; no check of the table's D call, TRBD2, against the DNA was made. Termini included, the CDR3 measures 11 amino acids. Looked up from germline, CDR1 is SGDLS and CDR2 is YYNGEE. The CDR3 here is CASSTRVASFL.

This clonotype was seen more than once but under ten times. This chain links TRBV29-1 with TRBJ1-5, with 9 bases aligning to TRBD1. With V trimmed by 4 bases and J by 4 bases, 5 bases remained unmatched. CDR1 is SQVTM, CDR2 ANQGSEA, per germline. The CDR3 extends over 14 amino acids. This chain's CDR3 is CSVGQGVGNQPQHF. DNA for the CDR3: TGCAGCGTTGGACAGGGGGTAGGGAATCAGCCCCAGCATTTT.

The rearrangement uses TRBV12-3 or TRBV12-4 and TRBJ2-3; D is undetermined. CDR3 length: 12 amino acids. Deletions cut 5 bases from V and 14 bases from J, with 17 bases between. The CDR3 nucleotides are TGTGCCAGCAGTCAACGAGCCCGACAAATGTATTTT. Translating it yields CASSQRARQMYF.

This chain joins TRBV5-1 and TRBJ1-4; 7 positions agree with TRBD1. The CDR3 totals 14 residues. CDR1 SGHRS and CDR2 YFSETQ come from the germline V gene. V lost 7 bases to trimming and J lost 4 bases; unmatched junction nucleotides: 7. The CDR3 loop reads CASGPGQNNEKLFF. The DNA for the CDR3 is TGCGCCAGCGGGCCGGGACAGAATAATGAAAAACTGTTTTTT.

This clonotype occurred a few times. This sequence joins TRBV27 and TRBJ2-5; D is unresolved. Trimming took off 2 bases at V and 4 bases at J, with 11 bases between the two ends. CDR1 and CDR2 (germline): MNHEY, SMNVEV (reference sequence). The CDR3 contains 14 residues. The chain's CDR3 is CASSLNPQPETQYF. The DNA of the CDR3 is TGTGCCAGCAGTTTAAACCCCCAACCAGAGACCCAGTACTTC.

The CDR3 sequence: CSARDQSIGETQYF. The DNA for the CDR3 is TGCAGTGCTAGAGATCAGTCTATCGGAGAGACCCAGTACTTC. The V and J genes are TRBV20-1 and TRBJ2-5; D is unresolved. Germline V gives CDR1 DFQATT, CDR2 SNEGSKA (reference sequence). The length of the CDR3 is 14 residues. The ends were cut back, 0 bases at V and 4 bases at J, with 12 bases in the middle.